The next 7 T cell receptor beta chains were all read from a single sample in a study of T cell responses to AZD1222 COVID-19 vaccine. Using immunoSEQ multiplex PCR, the repertoire was profiled, and TCRdb retains in-frame clones only, with some absent. The table shows roughly 84,000 clones, with 70% to 90% occurring only once. Sequencing was performed on peripheral blood, taken 28 days after the second AZD1222 dose. The receptor set was obtained from an adult who received the AZD1222 COVID-19 vaccine.

This clone has more than one count but fewer than ten. This chain uses TRBV28 with TRBJ2-7; D is perhaps TRBD1 (6 bases). Trimming removed 5 bases from V and 6 bases from J, with 14 bases in between. From germline, CDR1 is MDHEN and CDR2 SYDVKM. This CDR3 region has 13 residues. CDR3 region: CASSRQTGSEQYF. DNA for the CDR3: TGTGCCAGCAGTCGACAGACAGGCAGCGAGCAGTACTTC.

The chain joins TRBV29-1 to TRBJ1-5; TRBD1 matches 8 bases. This CDR3 spans 14 amino acids. The germline V gene has CDR1 SQVTM and CDR2 ANQGSEA. The V gene end was trimmed by 6 bases and the J gene end by 2 bases; junction bases not matched to a gene: 6. CDR3 bases: TGCAGCGTCAAAACAGGGGGAGGCAATCAGCCCCAGCATTTT. Protein sequence: CSVKTGGGNQPQHF.

The rearrangement links TRBV12-5 to TRBJ1-1; no reliable D call. From germline, CDR1 is LGHNT and CDR2 FRNRAP. V was shortened by 3 bases and J by 3 bases, with 5 bases between the two germline ends. The CDR3 sequence is 12 residues long. As DNA, the CDR3 is TGTGCTAGTGGTTTATTGGACACTGAAGCTTTCTTT. It yields the protein CASGLLDTEAFF. The whole variable domain, remainder taken from reference TRBV12-5 and TRBJ1-1, is DARVTQTPRHKVTEMGQEVTMRCQPILGHNTVFWYRQTMMQGLELLAYFRNRAPLDDSGMPKDRFSAEMPDATLATLKIQPSEPRDSAVYFCASGLLDTEAFFGQGTRLTVV.

V and J are TRBV19 and TRBJ1-1; D is undetermined. The germline gives CDR1 LNHDA, CDR2 SQIVND (reference sequence). The CDR3 sequence is 13 residues long. V shed 7 bases and J shed 2 bases, with 11 bases lying between them. CDR3 amino acids: CASKRAFNTEAFF. The CDR3 DNA follows: TGTGCCAGTAAGAGGGCTTTTAACACTGAAGCTTTCTTT.

This chain uses TRBV19 with TRBJ2-1; the D is unclear. The CDR3 runs to 11 residues. CDR1 LNHDA and CDR2 SQIVND come from the germline V gene (reference sequence). Trimming took off 4 bases at V and 3 bases at J, with 1 base between the two ends. The CDR3 region has the DNA TGTGCCAGTAGTAACTACAATGAGCAGTTCTTC. Amino acid sequence: CASSNYNEQFF.

This chain joins TRBV5-4 and TRBJ2-7, with 13 nucleotides matching TRBD2. CDR1 SGHNT and CDR2 YYREEE come from the germline V gene (reference sequence). J lost 2 bases, V lost 4 bases, and 0 bases had no gene match. CDR3 length equals 14 residues. CDR3: CASSTSGGAYEQYV. CDR3 in DNA: TGTGCCAGCAGCACTAGCGGGGGGGCCTACGAGCAGTACGTC.

This chain joins TRBV4-1 and TRBJ2-3; TRBD2 matches at 11 bases. CDR3 length: 16 residues. Trimming cost V 2 bases and J 5 bases; bases outside gene matches: 6. Germline V gene lookup returns CDR1 MGHRA and CDR2 YSYEKL. CDR3 sequence: CASSQTTSGEVDTQYF. In DNA, the CDR3 is TGCGCCAGCAGCCAAACGACTAGCGGGGAAGTAGATACGCAGTATTTT.